This note documents a single T cell receptor (beta chain) sequence. Its cognate antigen has yet to be identified. No base quality information exists; no much larger clone differs at one position. This sample is drawn from a study of cytomegalovirus exposure and HLA in healthy donors (dated by TCRdb to the late 2010s). Study-level background: An earlier analysis of roughly 570 of the donors reported around 280 Gb of sequence data and 117 million unique TCR beta sequences obtained from some 170 million T cells. An early release covering 550 to 700 HLA-typed donors comprised roughly 300 gigabases of sequencing data and roughly 86 million unique TCR sequences. Of the 300 to 450 genotyped donors, 81% were placed in the genetic ancestry cluster associated with self-reported Caucasian donors. The study was designed to test whether signatures of past pathogen exposure could be identified by cataloging public T cell receptors. The study profiled the T cell repertoires of fewer than 850 subjects by immunosequencing and related them to cytomegalovirus serostatus. Along with the approximately 700-subject first cohort, a separate validation cohort of 120 different subjects was used. To predict cytomegalovirus infection status, the study brought together high-throughput TCR immunosequencing, statistical association of individual TCRs with disease status, and machine learning. In a later analysis, previously published TCR beta repertoires from about 670 donors were re-analyzed and high-resolution HLA genotyping was added so that TCR occurrence patterns could be studied. Rather than drawing on any new phenotypic data, the later analysis identified candidate immune exposures from TCR beta sequences and the way those sequences occurred across donors. To decide whether each TCR beta V gene segment behaved as functional or pseudogenic, an earlier analysis of nearly 600 of the donors relied on high-throughput TCR beta sequencing. Alongside the repertoire data, information on donor age, sex, ethnicity and CMV serostatus was compiled. In a later genetic analysis, genome-wide SNP genotypes for about 55% of the roughly 700 donors were used, and that subset was treated as a discovery cohort. Every discovery cohort repertoire had been produced on one sequencing platform. Both class I and class II loci were covered by HLA typing, at four-digit resolution. Typing coverage differed by locus: A, B, C, DRB1 and DQB1 were typed in roughly 620-630 donors, DQA1 in approximately 520, DPA1 in some 570, and DPB1 in approximately 450. Four or five DR-DQ haplotypes were handled as single units for association and clustering, since linkage in the cohort was strong. Among approximately 370 genotyped donors of the cohort, an average of around 250,000 unique TCR beta nucleotide sequences was sequenced per donor, of which roughly 17% were non-productive.

The germline V gene encodes CDR1 MNHEY and CDR2 SMNVEV (reference sequence). Trimming at the junction amounts to 3 bases on V and 3 bases on J, and the germline ends lie 9 bases apart. The CDR3 runs 14 amino acids, cysteine and phenylalanine included. Left in the record is the CDR3 DNA by itself, 42 bases read in frame from the first base. Preparation of the library involved the immunoSEQ multiplex PCR assay. A mixture of 60 forward primers for TCR Vbeta segments and 13 reverse primers for TCR Jbeta segments was used in the multiplex PCR. A multiplex PCR assay on genomic DNA amplified the CDR3 region of rearranged TCR beta genes. The Illumina HiSeq System was used to sequence the amplified TCR beta libraries as 87-base-pair reads. The authors processed their data as follows. A later analysis counted 75 million to 100 million unique TCR beta chains across the 550 to 700 repertoires, and some 11 million of these chains were shared by at least two donors. To remove PCR and sequencing errors, raw reads were error-corrected and collapsed into unique sequences using a nearest-neighbor algorithm that merged closely related sequences. Alignment of CDR3 sequences to IMGT reference sequences was used to assign V, D and J gene segments. For a sequence to be retained, at least a six-nucleotide match to both a V gene segment and a J gene segment was required. Rearrangements were called productive when the CDR3 lacked stop codons and stayed in frame with V and J; all others were non-productive. Following IMGT convention, CDR3 was defined as the stretch from the second conserved V-encoded cysteine to the conserved J-encoded phenylalanine. In an earlier analysis of approximately 590 of the donors, sequences lacking an unambiguous match to a single V gene segment were excluded. In an earlier analysis of several hundred of the donors, V segments were called functional above 56.7% productive rearrangements and were called segregating when the between-donor standard deviation exceeded 5%. A statistical classification framework was built to diagnose cytomegalovirus status from the catalog of TCR beta chain sequences. V and J gene assignment, in a later analysis, came from comparing TCR nucleotide sequences with IMGT/GENE-DB human TR gene sequences. In a later analysis, CDR3 sequences and most-parsimonious VDJ recombination scenarios were assigned using the TCRdist pipeline. In a later analysis, each TCR beta chain was defined by its CDR3 amino acid sequence together with its V-gene family, and reads without a unique V-gene family were excluded. In a later analysis, approximately 590 highly shared, low-generation-probability nucleotide sequences were removed to address suspected cross-contamination and a sequencing artifact. A later analysis calculated a clonal expansion index for each public chain from normalized within-repertoire ranks of inferred template counts. A later analysis computed generation probabilities with a VDJ recombination model fitted to out-of-frame rearrangements, and checked the results against IGoR. In a later analysis, hypergeometric tests were used to score TCR-TCR, TCR-HLA and TCR-CMV co-occurrence, with a repertoire-size bias correction applied to TCR pairs. In a later analysis, false discovery rates were estimated by permuting HLA or CMV assignments 20 times. In a later analysis, co-occurring TCRs were grouped using DBSCAN, with TCRdist sequence similarity added in when clustering inside HLA-allele-positive subsets. Repertoires with fewer than 30,000 or more than 120,000 public chains, plus five repertoires with anomalous nucleotide sharing, were excluded from co-occurrence clustering. Not all clones reach the TCRdb copy of this immuneACCESS table, which keeps in-frame sequences only. Checked studies attribute under half of the gap to unresolved V genes and leave the rest unexplained. The D gene and trimming were derived from the DNA, and the V and J assignments and clone size from that table. Here the sample has about 180,000 clones; about 85% occur a single time. Clones ranked in the top ten supply approximately 1.3% of the sample.

The cohort was made up of under 800 healthy bone marrow donors. At the time of sampling, all cohort members were nominally healthy, though unrecorded immune exposures were likely present. The donor tested CMV seropositive, placing the donor among the 250 to 350 seropositive members of the cohort. A peripheral blood sample was provided by each donor, and peripheral blood mononuclear cells were used for TCR beta sequencing. The Qiagen DNeasy Blood Extraction Kit was used to extract genomic DNA from the blood cell samples. Results and caveats for the whole study, not just this receptor: A later analysis reported that several top co-occurrence clusters appeared linked to parvovirus B19, influenza, CMV and Epstein-Barr virus. In an earlier analysis of approximately 590 of the donors, most TCR beta V segments appeared in productive rearrangements about 87% or about 30% of the time, broadly matching IMGT annotations. Only TCR beta chains were sequenced in this cohort, and the absence of alpha or paired-chain data limited detectable features. A later analysis found that TCR association rates varied across HLA loci, with DRB1 alleles showing the most associated TCRs and HLA-C alleles the fewest. It was suggested by the authors that the approach could potentially be generalized to other disease states and immunological phenotypes. A further reported finding was that TCR beta sequences accurately predicted the HLA-A and HLA-B alleles for most subjects in the first cohort. The 87-base-pair reads could not distinguish some IMGT-functional V segments, including TRBV6-2 and TRBV6-3, so those segments were excluded. In a later analysis, HLA-associated TCR beta chains showed more clonal expansion and lower generation probabilities than non-associated chains that were equally common. The classifier was reported to diagnose cytomegalovirus status with high specificity and sensitivity in both the original and validation cohorts. Sequencing depth was assumed to be roughly uniform across donors in the presence/absence analyses, though that assumption may not hold. A cluster of highly shared sequence variants was judged likely to be a technical artifact of the sequencing pipeline. In a later analysis, most CMV-associated TCR beta chains were found to appear HLA-restricted, with HLA associations seemingly driven largely by CMV exposure. In a later genetic analysis, a missense DCLRE1C variant was associated with V-gene and J-gene trimming of TCR beta chains, and the association was replicated in an independent cohort. When HLA alleles, especially DR and DQ, strongly co-occurred, attributing TCR associations to individual alleles was difficult. Most TCR sequences were seen in very few donors, while some public TCRs were found in many individuals. At a false discovery rate of 0.05, a later analysis linked under 20,000 TCR beta sequences to specific HLA alleles. Immune exposure information for the cohort was limited to CMV serostatus. In a later genetic analysis, fewer N-insertions in productive TCRs were reported among donors in an Asian-associated ancestry cluster than the roughly 700-donor mean. Because HLA typing was missing for some donors at each locus, association tests included only the typed subset. The earlier analysis of about 600 of the donors excluded some 15 rarely observed V segments, including chromosome 9 orphons, because counts were too low. In vitro tests confirmed that three of the cytomegalovirus-associated TCR beta chains recognize cytomegalovirus antigens. In the study, approximately 150 TCR beta chains were listed as associated with cytomegalovirus. Linkage disequilibrium might explain the correlated functional status among segregating V segments, but an unknown experimental factor could not be excluded.

Recombination linked TRBV27 to TRBJ1-5; the D segment cannot be called with confidence. Sequenced material: PBMCs. This TCR was recovered from a girl between 10 and 17 years old in good health and CMV-seropositive. Here is the DNA: TGTGCCAGCAGTTTCGGGCGGGACAATCAGCCCCAGCATTTT. It specifies CASSFGRDNQPQHF.